These 26 T cell receptor beta chains share one sample of origin, sequenced in a study of vaccination and CD4 T cells after COVID-19. The assay that was used to sequence DNA from cultured CD4+ T cells was the Oncomine TCR Beta short-read assay. TCRdb recomputed calls from the PCR reads with MiXCR, one row per CDR3 protein. The sample consists of about 20,000 distinct CDR3 sequences, roughly 47% of them appearing once. Treatment: roughly ten-day PBMC culture with coronavirus spike peptide pools or control peptides (ViraFEST assay). Their antigen targets remain unknown. The material sequenced was CD4+ T cells from blood, cultured in vitro. Receptors originate from a human donor who had recovered from COVID-19.

The chain recombines TRBV27 with TRBJ2-2; 8 nucleotides match TRBD2. CDR1 is MNHEY, CDR2 SMNVEV, per germline (reference sequence). V dropped 7 bases and J dropped 0; count of bases not matched to a gene: 4. There are 15 residues in the CDR3. CDR3 sequence: CASTFSGTNTGELFF. The CDR3 nucleotides read TGTGCCAGCACATTTAGCGGGACGAACACCGGGGAGCTGTTTTTT.

Here the CDR3 reads CASSWGQTNTGELFF. The CDR3 DNA is TGTGCCAGCAGTTGGGGACAGACGAACACCGGGGAGCTGTTTTTT. The chain couples TRBV27 to TRBJ2-2, with 7 bases fitting TRBD1. V dropped 4 bases and J dropped 0; count of bases not matched to a gene: 2. The germline gives CDR1 MNHEY, CDR2 SMNVEV (reference sequence). The CDR3 loop spans 15 amino acids.

The chain links TRBV20-1 to TRBJ2-3; perhaps TRBD2 as D (6 bases). V gave up 0 bases and J gave up 4 bases, with 11 bases separating them. Germline values: CDR1 DFQATT, CDR2 SNEGSKA (reference sequence). This CDR3 region has 14 residues. CDR3 protein: CSAREGDFSDTQYF. CDR3 DNA: TGCAGTGCTAGAGAAGGGGACTTCTCAGATACGCAGTATTTT.

The table lists this clonotype with a few counts. The J gene is TRBJ1-6, the V gene TRBV27; D perhaps matches TRBD1 (5 bases). This CDR3 has 16 residues. V was clipped by 6 bases and J by 6 bases, with 18 bases between them. The germline gives CDR1 MNHEY, CDR2 SMNVEV (reference sequence). The CDR3 reads CASSSRSGVGNSPLHF. The CDR3, as DNA: TGTGCCAGCAGCTCCCGGTCGGGGGTCGGTAATTCACCCCTCCACTTT.

The chain is built from TRBV6-1 and TRBJ1-1; the match to TRBD1 covers 8 bases. V gave up 6 bases and J gave up 3 bases; unmatched junction bases: 6. The CDR3 extends over 14 amino acids. Germline V gene sequence: CDR1 MNHNS, CDR2 SASEGT. The CDR3 here is CASRAGTGYTEAFF. Here the CDR3 DNA reads TGTGCCAGCAGAGCCGGGACAGGTTACACTGAAGCTTTCTTT.

The rearrangement joins TRBV19 to TRBJ1-1; 11 positions match TRBD1. The CDR3 runs to 13 residues. V dropped 4 bases and J dropped 7; count of bases not matched to a gene: 2. Germline lookup yields CDR1 LNHDA and CDR2 SQIVND (reference sequence). CDR3 residues: CASSTGTGGEAFF. The CDR3 coding sequence is TGTGCCAGTAGTACCGGGACAGGGGGTGAAGCTTTCTTT.

The genes are TRBV2 and TRBJ1-5; D might be TRBD1 (6 bases). V was pared by 6 bases and J by 2 bases, with 11 bases between. This CDR3 region has 14 residues. The V gene's germline CDR1 is SNHLY and CDR2 FYNNEI. The CDR3: CASSQGLGNQPQHF. CDR3 in DNA: TGTGCCAGCAGCCAGGGGCTTGGCAATCAGCCCCAGCATTTT.

This clonotype was detected only a few times. The rearrangement links TRBV6-5 to TRBJ2-5; D is undetermined. The germline V gene has CDR1 MNHEY and CDR2 SVGAGI. The CDR3 runs to 12 residues. V was clipped by 0 bases and J by 5 bases, with 4 bases between them. Written as DNA, the CDR3 is TGTGCCAGCAGTTACTCTAGGGAGACCCAGTACTTC. As protein: CASSYSRETQYF.

This clonotype was observed a handful of times. The genes are TRBV7-9 and TRBJ2-2, with D unresolved. Germline CDR1 and CDR2: SEHNR and FQNEAQ (reference sequence). V was pared by 1 base and J by 5 bases, with 2 bases between. The CDR3 sequence is 12 residues long. For the CDR3, the DNA is TGTGCCAGCAGCTTAGATACCGGGGAGCTGTTTTTT. Translated: CASSLDTGELFF.

V and J are TRBV6-1 and TRBJ2-1; D might be TRBD2 (6 bases). V was shortened by 5 bases and J by 8 bases, with 19 bases between the two germline ends. Germline values: CDR1 MNHNS, CDR2 SASEGT. This CDR3 spans 15 amino acids. The CDR3 reads CASSQPGGKVDEQFF. CDR3 coding DNA: TGTGCCAGCAGTCAACCCGGCGGGAAAGTCGATGAGCAGTTCTTC.

The chain is built from TRBV25-1 and TRBJ1-1, with 11 bases aligning to TRBD1. Per the germline V gene, CDR1 is MGHDK and CDR2 is SYGVNS. The CDR3 totals 14 residues. V lost 2 bases, J lost 11 bases, and 7 bases stayed unmatched. CDR3 DNA: TGTGCCAGCAGTGAAAAAGGGGACAGGGGGAAGGCTTTCTTT. This gives the protein CASSEKGDRGKAFF.

This clonotype has just one count. The chain has TRBV9 and TRBJ2-2; no clear D gene. V gave up 4 bases and J gave up 4 bases, with 17 bases separating them. The CDR3 has 16 amino acids. The V gene's germline CDR1 is SGDLS and CDR2 YYNGEE. The CDR3 DNA reads TGTGCCAGCAGCCCCCACATTGGAGTTAGCACCGGGGAGCTGTTTTTT. Translating gives CASSPHIGVSTGELFF.

The chain has TRBV6-1 and TRBJ2-7; tentatively, D is TRBD1 (6 bases). Trimming cost V 6 bases and J 1 base, with 19 bases left between them. There are 16 residues in the CDR3. Germline V gene sequence: CDR1 MNHNS, CDR2 SASEGT. CDR3 loop: CASRVTTGIISYEQYF. CDR3 coding DNA: TGTGCCAGCAGAGTAACCACAGGGATTATTTCCTACGAGCAGTACTTC.

This chain connects TRBV7-2 to TRBJ2-1; tentatively, D is TRBD1 (6 bases). The last part of the DNA fits TRBJ2-7 better; the J call may be wrong. CDR1 SGHTA and CDR2 FQGNSA come from the germline V gene. The CDR3 has 15 residues. CDR3 nucleotide sequence: TGTGCCAGCAGCTTAGCTATCGACAGGTCCTACGAGCAGTACTTC. It encodes CASSLAIDRSYEQYF.

The chain combines TRBV20-1 with TRBJ1-3; D unclear. Trimming removed 8 bases from V and 0 bases from J, with 11 bases in between. Germline V gives CDR1 DFQATT, CDR2 SNEGSKA (reference sequence). The CDR3 length is 13 residues. The CDR3 spells CSSYTSSGNTIYF. For the CDR3, the DNA is TGCAGTTCCTACACTAGCTCTGGAAACACCATATATTTT.

The chain is built from TRBV20-1 and TRBJ2-3, with 7 bases matching TRBD2. Germline CDR1 DFQATT, CDR2 SNEGSKA (reference sequence). This CDR3 has 13 amino acids. Trimming cost V 6 bases and J 0 bases; bases outside gene matches: 3. The CDR3 region has the DNA TGCAGTGCATGGCGGGGGAGCACAGATACGCAGTATTTT. It is translated as CSAWRGSTDTQYF.

The table lists this clonotype with a few counts. The rearrangement links TRBV12-3 or TRBV12-4 to TRBJ1-5; 7 bases line up with TRBD1. J lost 2 bases, V lost 5 bases, and 15 bases had no gene match. This CDR3 comprises 18 residues. CDR3 sequence: CASSLGGQLEWGNQPQHF. The CDR3 coding sequence is TGTGCCAGCAGTCTAGGGGGACAGCTAGAGTGGGGCAATCAGCCCCAGCATTTT.

The V call is TRBV28, the J call TRBJ1-2; D is undetermined. Trimming pared 6 bases from V and 8 bases from J, leaving 13 bases between. This CDR3 contains 12 residues. Germline loops: CDR1 MDHEN, CDR2 SYDVKM. CDR3 amino acids: CASSRGLGGYTF. For the CDR3, the DNA is TGTGCCAGCAGCCGTGGTCTCGGGGGCTACACCTTC.

The CDR3 DNA reads TGTGCCAGCAGCTTACCGACTAGCGGGTTCGGTGAGCAGTTCTTC. Translated: CASSLPTSGFGEQFF. This rearrangement joins TRBV11-2 to TRBJ2-1, with TRBD2 matching over 10 bases. The ends lost 2 bases at V and 9 bases at J; junction bases unmatched: 7. This CDR3 is 15 amino acids long. The germline CDR1 and CDR2 sequences are SGHAT and FQNNGV.

The chain is built from TRBV2 and TRBJ1-2, with 10 bases matching TRBD1. This CDR3 region has 14 residues. V was clipped by 5 bases and J by 3 bases; unmatched bases: 3. Germline V CDR1 and CDR2: SNHLY, FYNNEI. In nucleotides, the CDR3 is TGTGCCAGCAGTAGGGACAGGGGAGACTATGGCTACACCTTC. The encoded protein is CASSRDRGDYGYTF.

This sequence joins TRBV12-3 or TRBV12-4 and TRBJ1-2; TRBD1 matches at 11 bases. The CDR3 sequence is 14 residues long. The J segment lost 6 bases and the V segment lost 6 bases, leaving 6 bases of the junction unmatched. In DNA form, the CDR3 reads TGTGCCAGCAGCACTAGGACAGGGGGCCATGGCTACACCTTC. Residues: CASSTRTGGHGYTF.

The J gene is TRBJ2-7, the V gene TRBV20-1; 8 nucleotides match TRBD2. J gave up 7 bases and V 0 bases, and 11 bases lay outside the gene matches. The germline CDR1 and CDR2 sequences are DFQATT and SNEGSKA (reference sequence). This CDR3 contains 15 residues. CDR3 residues: CSARDRLAGVLEQYF. The CDR3 bases are TGCAGTGCTAGAGATCGGCTAGCGGGCGTTTTAGAGCAGTACTTC.

This chain joins TRBV4-1 and TRBJ2-3; unclear D gene. CDR3 length: 15 residues. Germline CDR1 MGHRA, CDR2 YSYEKL. The germline V and J ends were trimmed by 2 bases and 2 bases, with 11 bases remaining between them. Written as DNA, the CDR3 is TGCGCCAGCAGCCAACAGTCTTACTCCACAGATACGCAGTATTTT. Translating it yields CASSQQSYSTDTQYF.

The V and J genes are TRBV7-2 and TRBJ2-7, with TRBD2 matching over 7 bases. The junction had 6 bases not matched to a gene; V was cut back by 1 base and J by 6 bases. Germline CDR1 reads SGHTA; CDR2 reads FQGNSA. This CDR3 region has 14 residues. The CDR3 reads CASSLVAGVSEQYF. CDR3 in DNA: TGTGCCAGCAGCTTAGTTGCGGGAGTGTCCGAGCAGTACTTC.

V usage is TRBV27 and J usage is TRBJ2-3, with unresolved D. The germline V gene encodes CDR1 MNHEY and CDR2 SMNVEV (reference sequence). Trimming took 7 bases from V and 0 from J, leaving 17 bases between them. The CDR3 sequence is 16 residues long. As DNA, the CDR3 is TGTGCCAGCAAATATCGTCCGGATTTTAGCACAGATACGCAGTATTTT. Its protein product is CASKYRPDFSTDTQYF.

This sequence joins TRBV20-1 and TRBJ2-1; possibly TRBD2 for D (7 bases). Germline loops: CDR1 DFQATT, CDR2 SNEGSKA (reference sequence). The CDR3 extends over 15 amino acids. V was trimmed by 3 bases and J by 5 bases, leaving 17 bases between them. DNA of the CDR3: TGCAGTGCTAGTGGGGGGGCCAGCAATAACAATGAGCAGTTCTTC. This codes for CSASGGASNNNEQFF.